This T cell receptor beta chain stems from a study of blood T cell repertoires in COVID-19. At the level of the study: The United States, Italy and Spain supplied acute and convalescent COVID-19 samples. From T cells, B-cell-depleted T cells, or PBMCs came the material, which was cDNA or gDNA.

As processed by the authors: How many nucleated cells were present was estimated from reference gene primer amplification. Sequencing used immunoSEQ multiplex PCR; TCRdb keeps in-frame clones, though not all of them. V, J and clone size derive from that table, while D and trimming were established from the DNA sequence. This sample yields 5,000 to 6,000 clones, of which approximately 87% are seen a single time; 18% belongs to the top ten. The CDR3 extends over 13 amino acids. Germline lookup yields CDR1 MNHEY and CDR2 SVGAGI. Trimming shortened V by 0 bases and J by 6 bases, and 6 bases separated the two germline ends.

The V gene is TRBV6-5, the J gene TRBJ2-1; D not resolved. Source material: peripheral blood. The TCR comes from a human donor in a cohort sampled during active COVID-19. In nucleotides, the CDR3 is TGTGCCAGCAGTTACTCTGAGTTCAATGAGCAGTTCTTC. Encoded protein: CASSYSEFNEQFF.